This T cell receptor beta chain stems from a study of T cells in Graves' hyperthyroidism and ophthalmopathy. Findings and caveats of the study: Among thyroid clonotypes expanded above 0.001, most also appeared in blood. The model's output predicted ophthalmopathy at a median of around 6.9 months prior to onset. Ophthalmopathy cases were set apart from stable hyperthyroidism by a 13 V-J model.

In this sample, this clonotype turned up many times. What it binds is unknown. Diagnoses were established using clinical symptoms, serum thyroxine and TRAb, thyroid ultrasound and orbital computed tomography. Template material for amplifying TCR beta CDR3 regions consisted of RNA transcripts. The TCR CDR3 was amplified in a first-round RT-PCR using the HTBI primer set. TCRdb called the multiplex PCR reads again in MiXCR, with one record for every CDR3 protein. The sample has approximately 640,000 distinct CDR3 sequences; about 45% are singletons. The CDR3 sequence is 14 residues long. The ends lost 6 bases at V and 4 bases at J; junction bases unmatched: 6. Germline assignment: CDR1 SNHLY and CDR2 FYNNEI.

The source is an adult man with Graves' disease, either hyperthyroidism or ophthalmopathy (not recorded which). This chain links TRBV2 with TRBJ2-7, with 10 nucleotides matching TRBD1. The specimen was peripheral blood or thyroid tissue (not recorded which). CDR3 residues: CASRDRGNVYEQYF. In DNA form, the CDR3 reads TGTGCCAGCAGGGACAGGGGGAATGTGTACGAGCAGTACTTC.